This T cell receptor (beta chain) appears in the sequencing data of a study of brain T cells in children with intractable seizures. This clone was detected only once. No antigen is known for it. Germline-derived CDR1 and CDR2 are SNHLY and FYNNEI. Trimming at V came to 11 bases and at J to 2 bases, leaving 7 bases not matched to a gene. The CDR3 covers 13 residues. Clones were read by immunoSEQ multiplex PCR, and TCRdb kept only the in-frame ones, dropping some. Here the sample spans about 340,000 clones, over 85% being singletons. Study-level points and caveats: Pre- and post-surgery blood differed in depth, so pre-surgery absences may be undersampling.

Time point indicated: blood from clinic visit 5 months post-surgery; TSC patient then seizure free. Sequencing was limited to surgery cases with top T cell transcript signatures in brain tissue. This rearrangement joins TRBV2 to TRBJ2-5; 8 bases align to TRBD2. The sequenced sample was peripheral blood, obtained approximately 5 months after surgery. The TCR was taken from a boy in the first two years of life with tuberous sclerosis and intractable seizures. CDR3 residues: CAGRGAPQETQYF. The DNA for the CDR3 is TGTGCCGGGCGGGGGGCTCCGCAAGAGACCCAGTACTTC.